A selection of T cell receptor beta chains follows, all from one sample in a study of T cell repertoires in MIS-A myocarditis. The data were produced by immunoSEQ multiplex PCR, yet TCRdb's version contains in-frame clones alone and is incomplete. Altogether 11,000 or so clones are present, 83% being singletons, with the ten largest covering roughly 30%. Specimen: right ventricle heart tissue obtained at autopsy. These receptor sequences come from a man aged 18 to 30 with fulminant myocarditis from multisystem inflammatory syndrome in adults (MIS-A) after COVID-19. Each CDR3 is given with its conserved first and last residue.

CDR3 protein | CDR3 length | J gene | V gene
CATKLTTDFSGYTF | 14 | TRBJ1-2 | TRBV5-1
CASSDLNTEAFF | 12 | TRBJ1-1 | TRBV7-8
CASSAEARPSEYNEQFF | 17 | TRBJ2-1 | TRBV9
CASSPQGGGYEQYF | 14 | TRBJ2-7 | TRBV18
CASSLGTGVSHEQFF | 15 | TRBJ2-1 | TRBV7-3
CASSQTRGGIHEQYF | 15 | TRBJ2-7 | TRBV10-2
CAISESVSESPLHF | 14 | TRBJ1-6 | TRBV10-3
CASSLQGFTEAFF | 13 | TRBJ1-1 | TRBV7-9
CASSLAGGVSYEQYF | 15 | TRBJ2-7 | TRBV19
CASSQDRAGIFGNTIYF | 17 | TRBJ1-3 | TRBV7-2
CASSQGTRGRFESFF | 15 | TRBJ1-1 | TRBV14
CASRPRGGRNEQFF | 14 | TRBJ2-1 | TRBV2
CASSPSGTGGTEAFF | 15 | TRBJ1-1 | TRBV7-8
CSVGGVAISYGYTF | 14 | TRBJ1-2 | TRBV29-1
CSASGDSFSSYNSPLHF | 17 | TRBJ1-6 | TRBV20-1
CASSQDRTSNQPQHF | 15 | TRBJ1-5 | TRBV4-1
CASSVATGGWASGANVLTF | 19 | TRBJ2-6 | TRBV9
CATSRAQDRLLAPYQETQYF | 20 | TRBJ2-5 | TRBV15
CASSYDSSSGNTIYF | 15 | TRBJ1-3 | TRBV19
CASSLSRAPSGDGYTF | 16 | TRBJ1-2 | TRBV27
CSVAWGPYNEQFF | 13 | TRBJ2-1 | TRBV29-1
CASRDRGFSDQPQHF | 15 | TRBJ1-5 | TRBV19
CASSTYSGTGGQKLFF | 16 | TRBJ1-4 | TRBV28
CASSSIGLIHEQYF | 14 | TRBJ2-7 | TRBV27
CASSPRGHQNYGYTF | 15 | TRBJ1-2 | TRBV27
CASSSRVNGEQFF | 13 | TRBJ2-1 | TRBV7-3
CASSPQLGTDTQYF | 14 | TRBJ2-3 | TRBV7-6
CASSSTGGNEQFF | 13 | TRBJ2-1 | TRBV18
CASSQDLTNSGNTIYF | 16 | TRBJ1-3 | TRBV3-1/TRBV3-2
CASTPLGARNTEAFF | 15 | TRBJ1-1 | TRBV27
CASGPGDNQPQHF | 13 | TRBJ1-5 | TRBV28
CASSPPTGIRGPQHF | 15 | TRBJ1-5 | TRBV7-8
CASEGQRNTEAFF | 13 | TRBJ1-1 | TRBV2
CAIKNDRGVQPQHF | 14 | TRBJ1-5 | TRBV10-3
CASSLTRRLNEQFF | 14 | TRBJ2-1 | TRBV5-5
CASSTLGTGDEKLFF | 15 | TRBJ1-4 | TRBV2
CASRQASTDTQYF | 13 | TRBJ2-3 | TRBV19
CASSINGKYEQYF | 13 | TRBJ2-7 | TRBV18
CASSLRGQIYEQYF | 14 | TRBJ2-7 | TRBV27
CASTIRQGNQPQHF | 14 | TRBJ1-5 | TRBV19
CASSLGTPQFF | 11 | TRBJ2-1 | TRBV7-9
CVSSDRGGEKLFF | 13 | TRBJ1-4 | TRBV27
CASSQEMSAEAFF | 13 | TRBJ1-1 | TRBV4-3
CASSYWQGIGGELFF | 15 | TRBJ2-2 | TRBV6-5
CASSLGGIYGYTF | 13 | TRBJ1-2 | TRBV19
CASSWDRNQPQHF | 13 | TRBJ1-5 | TRBV6-6
CASTREEEKLFF | 12 | TRBJ1-4 | TRBV2
CASSRPGQGANTEAFF | 16 | TRBJ1-1 | TRBV5-4
CASSTGLGGSTYEQYF | 16 | TRBJ2-7 | TRBV19
CASSMGRDQPQHF | 13 | TRBJ1-5 | TRBV19
CASSYQQGVADTQYF | 15 | TRBJ2-3 | TRBV5-4
CASSYSGRNYGYTF | 14 | TRBJ1-2 | TRBV6-2/TRBV6-3
CASSLAATYGYTF | 13 | TRBJ1-2 | TRBV7-2
CASSRTGGWSNEKLFF | 16 | TRBJ1-4 | TRBV5-5
CASSRTTRGDYDYTF | 15 | TRBJ1-2 | TRBV18
CASSWGGGQPQHF | 13 | TRBJ1-5 | TRBV11-1
CASSVGSGNTIYF | 13 | TRBJ1-3 | TRBV9
CASSPLGWDKKNIQYF | 16 | TRBJ2-4 | TRBV7-8